Presented here are 21 T cell receptor beta chains from one specimen sequenced in a study of shared clonotypes between healthy human individuals. TCRdb keeps only in-frame clones here, not all; method: immunoSEQ multiplex PCR. The sample has about 2 million clones; 95% are singletons. The sequencing input was naive CD4+ T cells sorted from blood. The sample's subset: CD45RA+ positively selected. The receptors were gathered from a man between 18 and 29 years old in good health.

This chain joins TRBV5-6 and TRBJ1-5; D not certain. The CDR3 has 15 residues. With 0 bases removed from V and 3 bases from J, the gap between germline ends came to 10 bases. Per the germline V gene, CDR1 is SGHDT and CDR2 is YYEEEE. The CDR3 nucleotides are TGTGCCAGCAGCTTGGGTCCCATTACCAATCAGCCCCAGCATTTT. It encodes CASSLGPITNQPQHF.

This rearrangement joins TRBV4-3 to TRBJ2-7, with D possibly being TRBD2 (5 bases). The CDR3 is 16 residues long. Per germline, CDR1 LGHNA and CDR2 YSLEER. V was pared by 4 bases and J by 3 bases, with 19 bases between. DNA for the CDR3: TGCGCCAGCAGCCCACCGGAGCTACCCGAGGGCTACGAGCAGTACTTC. Amino acids: CASSPPELPEGYEQYF.

In the case of this clone: Given a much more abundant clone one base away, this may be a read error. J is TRBJ2-5 and V is TRBV30, with D perhaps TRBD1 or TRBD2 (5 bases each). Germline V gene sequence: CDR1 GTSNPN, CDR2 SVGIG (reference sequence). This CDR3 region has 13 residues. V dropped 0 bases and J dropped 9 bases, with 14 bases sitting between them. CDR3 sequence reads: CAWSVRGPLPQYF. In nucleotides, the CDR3 is TGTGCCTGGAGTGTACGGGGCCCACTCCCCCAGTACTTC. The full variable domain, rest sourced from reference TRBV30 and TRBJ2-5, is SQTIHQWPATLVQPVGSPLSLECTVEGTSNPNLYWYRQAAGRGLQLLFYSVGIGQISSEVPQNLSASRPQDRQFILSSKKLLLSDSGFYLCAWSVRGPLPQYFGPGTRLLVL.

A few counts support this clone. The chain uses TRBV10-3 and TRBJ1-6, with D possibly being TRBD1 (5 bases). Germline-derived CDR1 and CDR2 are ENHRY and SYGVKD. V was cut by 0 bases and J by 5 bases, with 11 bases left in between. The CDR3 runs to 16 residues. Written as DNA, the CDR3 is TGTGCCATCAGTGAGTCGCCCGCAGGGAATAATTCACCCCTCCACTTT. Its translation: CAISESPAGNNSPLHF.

With regard to this clone: The junction shows a germline mismatch at one end, possibly a read error. The J gene is TRBJ2-3, the V gene TRBV25-1, with D possibly matching TRBD1 (5 bases). Germline V gene data show CDR1 as MGHDK and CDR2 as SYGVNS. The CDR3 has 18 amino acids. CDR3 sequence: CVSSEFRGWSSSTDTQYF. The CDR3 coding sequence is TGTGTCAGCAGTGAATTTAGGGGCTGGAGCTCTAGCACAGATACGCAGTATTTT.

The chain employs TRBV9 and TRBJ1-5; TRBD1 matches at 7 bases. Per the germline V gene, CDR1 is SGDLS and CDR2 is YYNGEE. J lost 7 bases, V lost 0 bases, and 7 bases had no gene match. This CDR3 comprises 15 residues. CDR3 in DNA: TGTGCCAGCAGCGTAGGGGAGGGGGCCACCCAGCCCCAGCATTTT. Translated: CASSVGEGATQPQHF.

The V gene is TRBV28, the J gene TRBJ2-3; D unclear. The germline V gene has CDR1 MDHEN and CDR2 SYDVKM. Trimming took off 4 bases at V and 2 bases at J, with 4 bases between the two ends. The CDR3 length is 12 residues. As DNA, the CDR3 is TGTGCCAGCAGTTGGAACACAGATACGCAGTATTTT. It encodes CASSWNTDTQYF.

This sequence joins TRBV10-2 and TRBJ2-1; 8 positions match TRBD1. Per the germline V gene, CDR1 is WSHSY and CDR2 is SAAADI. With V trimmed by 0 bases and J by 9 bases, 7 bases remained unmatched. This CDR3 contains 15 residues. This CDR3 reads CASSESIRGPGEQFF. For the CDR3, the DNA is TGCGCCAGCAGTGAGTCGATCAGGGGGCCCGGTGAGCAGTTCTTC.

A note on this clone: Other DNA sequences in the sample encode the same CDR3. The rearrangement links TRBV18 to TRBJ2-7; TRBD1 aligns across 7 bases. CDR1 is KGHSH, CDR2 LQKENI, per germline. This CDR3 spans 13 amino acids. With 1 base clipped from V and 4 bases from J, the junction kept 1 base outside the gene matches. CDR3 DNA: TGTGCCAGCTCACCACAGGGGGCATACGAGCAGTACTTC. Translating gives CASSPQGAYEQYF.

This clone was found a few times. V and J are TRBV19 and TRBJ1-4, with a tentative D call TRBD1 (5 bases). Germline CDR1 reads LNHDA; CDR2 reads SQIVND (reference sequence). This CDR3 has 15 amino acids. V lost 5 bases and J lost 9, with 19 bases in between. CDR3 coding DNA: TGTGCCAGTAGTGCAGGGACCGTTTCCTTCCAAAAACTGTTTTTT. Translated: CASSAGTVSFQKLFF.

This rearrangement joins TRBV19 to TRBJ2-3; no clear D. Germline V gene data show CDR1 as LNHDA and CDR2 as SQIVND (reference sequence). Deletions cut 4 bases from V and 2 bases from J, with 19 bases between. The CDR3 totals 17 residues. The CDR3 DNA reads as TGTGCCAGTAGTACCCCGATTGGGCGAGTTGTCACAGATACGCAGTATTTT. Its translation: CASSTPIGRVVTDTQYF.

This chain links TRBV10-3 with TRBJ2-7; 7 bases are shared with TRBD1. The CDR3 consists of 13 residues. Trimming cost V 7 bases and J 1 base; bases outside gene matches: 4. Germline-derived CDR1 and CDR2 are ENHRY and SYGVKD. The CDR3 is CAITAQGSYEQYF. CDR3 DNA sequence: TGTGCCATCACGGCACAGGGGTCCTACGAGCAGTACTTC.

This rearrangement joins TRBV21-1 to TRBJ2-7; the table assigns TRBD2, which was not confirmed against the DNA. TRBV21-1 is marked as a pseudogene. The CDR3 loop spans 19 amino acids. The chain's CDR3 is CASSKAGGAGGPLGYEQYF. CDR3 bases: TGTGCCAGCAGCAAAGCCGGCGGAGCGGGAGGGCCTCTAGGCTACGAGCAGTACTTC.

This clone was detected only once. This sequence joins TRBV7-9 and TRBJ1-4, with 7 bases matching TRBD1. The V gene end was trimmed by 5 bases and the J gene end by 9 bases; junction bases not matched to a gene: 12. This CDR3 comprises 15 residues. The germline gives CDR1 SEHNR, CDR2 FQNEAQ (reference sequence). CDR3 sequence: CASSARQGGPKKLFF. In DNA form, the CDR3 reads TGTGCCAGCAGCGCCCGGCAGGGGGGACCTAAAAAACTGTTTTTT.

The genes are TRBV27 and TRBJ2-1; D may correspond to TRBD1 or TRBD2 (5 bases each). The CDR3 length is 15 residues. Trimming stripped 2 bases from V and 2 bases from J, with 10 bases between. Germline CDR1 reads MNHEY; CDR2 reads SMNVEV (reference sequence). This chain's CDR3 is CASSLMGVPYNEQFF. The CDR3 DNA sequence: TGTGCCAGCAGTTTAATGGGGGTACCCTACAATGAGCAGTTCTTC.

DNA for the CDR3: TGTGCCAGCACTCGGGGGGTGTCACACGAGCAGTACTTC. This encodes CASTRGVSHEQYF. The chain couples TRBV6-5 to TRBJ2-7, with 7 bases matching TRBD2. Germline V gene lookup returns CDR1 MNHEY and CDR2 SVGAGI. V shed 7 bases and J 5 bases; nucleotides not matched to a gene: 8. The CDR3 sequence is 13 residues long.

Comment on this clone: The junction departs from the called germline gene at one end, perhaps through a read error. The V gene is TRBV2, the J gene TRBJ2-4, with D unresolved. The CDR3 runs 11 residues. Germline lookup yields CDR1 SNHLY and CDR2 FYNNEI. This CDR3 is CASSAFDTKNF. The CDR3 nucleotides are TGTGCCAGCAGTGCGTTTGACACGAAAAACTTC.

V is TRBV7-2 and J is TRBJ2-1; 7 bases align to TRBD2. V shed 3 bases, J shed 3 bases, and the junction held 14 bases outside the gene matches. CDR1 is SGHTA, CDR2 FQGNSA, per germline. The CDR3 runs 18 residues. For the CDR3, the DNA is TGTGCCAGCAGCTTCCCTACGGGACTATCGATATACTACAATGAGCAGTTCTTC. It yields the protein CASSFPTGLSIYYNEQFF.

V gene TRBV5-8 combines with J gene TRBJ2-7; 12 nucleotides line up with TRBD1. V lost 2 bases, J lost 7 bases, and 13 bases stayed unmatched. The CDR3 is 17 amino acids. CDR1 and CDR2 from the germline V gene are SGHTS and YDEGEE. The CDR3, as DNA: TGTGCCAGCAGCTTAATTTCCGGGACAGGGGGCACCTTGGAGCAGTACTTC. It codes for CASSLISGTGGTLEQYF.

The V and J genes are TRBV6-5 and TRBJ1-2; D call uncertain. The germline V and J ends were trimmed by 6 bases and 8 bases, with 16 bases remaining between them. Germline lookup yields CDR1 MNHEY and CDR2 SVGAGI. CDR3 size: 13 residues. Here the CDR3 DNA reads TGTGCCAGCAGCCCCGTTTGGGTTCGGGGCTACACCTTC. Protein sequence: CASSPVWVRGYTF.

This chain joins TRBV7-9 and TRBJ2-7; 7 bases match TRBD1. The CDR3 runs to 17 residues. Germline CDR1 is SEHNR and CDR2 is FQNEAQ (reference sequence). V shed 0 bases, J shed 2 bases, and the junction held 10 bases outside the gene matches. CDR3 in amino acids: CASSLAKTGERAYEQYF. DNA of the CDR3: TGTGCCAGCAGCTTAGCCAAAACAGGGGAAAGGGCCTACGAGCAGTACTTC.